These 10 T cell receptor beta chains were sequenced from one sample in a study of T cell responses to AZD1222 COVID-19 vaccine. Sequenced by immunoSEQ multiplex PCR; TCRdb stores in-frame clones only, minus some. The table includes 180,000 or so clones, more than 75% detected once. Sequenced material: peripheral blood, taken 28 days after the second AZD1222 dose. The receptor source for this set is an adult who received the AZD1222 COVID-19 vaccine.

The chain links TRBV28 to TRBJ1-4, with D perhaps TRBD1 (5 bases). The V gene lost 6 bases and the J gene lost 7 bases, with 12 bases spanning the gap. This CDR3 comprises 13 residues. Germline V CDR1 and CDR2: MDHEN, SYDVKM. In DNA, the CDR3 is TGTGCCAGCAGCCCTCATGGGGGTGAAAAACTGTTTTTT. This translates into CASSPHGGEKLFF.

V gene TRBV10-3 combines with J gene TRBJ2-1; D is uncertain. CDR3 length: 12 residues. V lost 2 bases, J lost 9 bases, and 8 bases lay in between. Germline CDR1 and CDR2: ENHRY and SYGVKD. CDR3 protein: CAISERVTEQFF. DNA of the CDR3: TGTGCCATCAGTGAGAGGGTTACTGAGCAGTTCTTC.

This rearrangement joins TRBV7-9 to TRBJ1-2; the match to TRBD1 covers 9 bases. Looked up from germline, CDR1 is SEHNR and CDR2 is FQNEAQ (reference sequence). After removal of 3 bases from V and 8 bases from J, the junction contained 7 bases not matched to a gene. This CDR3 has 14 residues. CDR3 in amino acids: CASSFQQGAGGYTF. The CDR3 nucleotides are TGTGCCAGCAGCTTTCAACAGGGGGCTGGAGGCTACACCTTC.

The V and J genes are TRBV18 and TRBJ2-7; D is ambiguous. CDR1 is KGHSH, CDR2 LQKENI, per germline. V was clipped by 3 bases and J by 3 bases, with 9 bases between them. This CDR3 is 13 amino acids long. As DNA, the CDR3 is TGTGCCAGCTCACCGGGCAGCGTCTACGAGCAGTACTTC. This codes for CASSPGSVYEQYF.

The V call is TRBV24-1, the J call TRBJ2-1, with TRBD2 matching over 8 bases. V dropped 0 bases and J dropped 8; count of bases not matched to a gene: 8. The CDR3 runs 16 residues. Per the germline V gene, CDR1 is KGHDR and CDR2 is SFDVKD. The CDR3 sequence: CATSDLEKRELDEQFF. In DNA form, the CDR3 reads TGTGCCACCAGTGATTTGGAGAAGCGGGAGCTCGATGAGCAGTTCTTC.

The chain links TRBV5-1 to TRBJ1-4; no firm D call. This CDR3 has 15 amino acids. Trimming took 0 bases from V and 4 from J, leaving 10 bases between them. The V gene's germline CDR1 is SGHRS and CDR2 YFSETQ. The CDR3 sequence: CASSLAGSVNEKLFF. The CDR3 DNA follows: TGCGCCAGCAGCTTGGCCGGATCAGTTAATGAAAAACTGTTTTTT.

V usage is TRBV29-1 and J usage is TRBJ2-5; no clear D. This CDR3 contains 11 residues. Trimming pared 6 bases from V and 4 bases from J, leaving 9 bases between. Germline V gene sequence: CDR1 SQVTM, CDR2 ANQGSEA. DNA for the CDR3: TGCAGCGTACAGTCGACAGAGACCCAGTACTTC. It yields the protein CSVQSTETQYF.

This sequence joins TRBV2 and TRBJ1-2, with 10 bases lining up with TRBD1. Trimming removed 8 bases from V and 4 bases from J; junction bases left unmatched: 4. Germline CDR1 SNHLY, CDR2 FYNNEI. This CDR3 has 13 amino acids. Here the CDR3 reads CASGTGESYGYTF. CDR3 nucleotide sequence: TGTGCCAGCGGGACAGGGGAGAGCTATGGCTACACCTTC. The full variable domain, with the rest looked up from reference TRBV2 and TRBJ1-2, is EPEVTQTPSHQVTQMGQEVILRCVPISNHLYFYWYRQILGQKVEFLVSFYNNEISEKSEIFDDQFSVERPDGSNFTLKIRSTKLEDSAMYFCASGTGESYGYTFGSGTRLTVV.

This rearrangement joins TRBV18 to TRBJ2-7, with 13 bases that match TRBD2. Germline loops: CDR1 KGHSH, CDR2 LQKENI. The V and J ends lost 3 bases and 1 base, in that order; junction bases with no gene match: 6. The CDR3 spans 17 residues. The CDR3 DNA sequence: TGTGCCAGCTCACCTACCCGGACTAGCGGGAGTTCCTACGAGCAGTACTTC. Its protein product is CASSPTRTSGSSYEQYF.

This clone came up once. V usage is TRBV3-1 (or the pseudogene TRBV3-2) and J usage is TRBJ2-1, with 8 positions matching TRBD1. Germline loops: CDR1 LGHDT, CDR2 YNNKEL (reference sequence). This CDR3 contains 16 residues. V lost 6 bases to trimming and J lost 3 bases; unmatched junction nucleotides: 10. CDR3 nucleotides: TGTGCCAGCAGTCCTCCCAGGACAGGGTTCTACAATGAGCAGTTCTTC. Protein: CASSPPRTGFYNEQFF.